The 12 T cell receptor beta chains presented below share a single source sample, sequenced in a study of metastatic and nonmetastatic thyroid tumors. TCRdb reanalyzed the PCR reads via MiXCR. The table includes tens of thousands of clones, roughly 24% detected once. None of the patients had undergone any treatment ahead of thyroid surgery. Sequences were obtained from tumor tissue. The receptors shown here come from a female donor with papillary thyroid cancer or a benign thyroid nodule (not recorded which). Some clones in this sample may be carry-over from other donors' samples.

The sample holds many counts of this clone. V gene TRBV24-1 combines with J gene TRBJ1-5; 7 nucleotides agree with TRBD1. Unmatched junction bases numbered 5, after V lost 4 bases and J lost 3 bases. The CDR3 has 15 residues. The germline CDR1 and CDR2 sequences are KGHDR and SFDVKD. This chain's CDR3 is CATSDGTAPNQPQHF. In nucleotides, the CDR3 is TGTGCCACCAGTGACGGGACAGCACCCAATCAGCCCCAGCATTTT.

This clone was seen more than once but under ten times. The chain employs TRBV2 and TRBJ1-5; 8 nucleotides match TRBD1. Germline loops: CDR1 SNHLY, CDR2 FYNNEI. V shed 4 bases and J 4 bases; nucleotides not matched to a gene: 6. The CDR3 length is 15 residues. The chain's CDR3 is CASSVYRGSNQPQHF. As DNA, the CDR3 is TGTGCCAGCAGTGTCTACAGGGGGTCGAATCAGCCCCAGCATTTT.

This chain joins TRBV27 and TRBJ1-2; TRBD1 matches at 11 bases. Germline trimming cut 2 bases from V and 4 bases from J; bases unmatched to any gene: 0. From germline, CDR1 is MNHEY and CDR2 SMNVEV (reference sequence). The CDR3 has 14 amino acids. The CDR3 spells CASSLGTGGYGYTF. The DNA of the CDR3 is TGTGCCAGCAGTTTAGGGACAGGGGGCTATGGCTACACCTTC.

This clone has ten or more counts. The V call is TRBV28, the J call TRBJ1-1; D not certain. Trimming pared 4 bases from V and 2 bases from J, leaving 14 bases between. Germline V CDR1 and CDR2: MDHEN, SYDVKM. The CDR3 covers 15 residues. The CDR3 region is CASSWLGGENTEAFF. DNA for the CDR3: TGTGCCAGCAGTTGGCTGGGTGGGGAAAACACTGAAGCTTTCTTT.

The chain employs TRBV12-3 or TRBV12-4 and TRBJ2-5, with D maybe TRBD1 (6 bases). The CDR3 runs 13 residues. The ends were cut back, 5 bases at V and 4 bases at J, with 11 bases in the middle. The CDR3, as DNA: TGTGCCAGCAGTATAGACAGGCGAGAGACCCAGTACTTC. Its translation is CASSIDRRETQYF.

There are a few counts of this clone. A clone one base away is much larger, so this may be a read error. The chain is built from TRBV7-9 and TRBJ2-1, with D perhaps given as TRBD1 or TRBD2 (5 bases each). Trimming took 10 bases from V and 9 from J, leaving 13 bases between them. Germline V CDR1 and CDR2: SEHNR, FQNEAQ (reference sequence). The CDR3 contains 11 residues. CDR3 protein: CATTRGAEQFF. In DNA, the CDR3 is TGTGCCACCACGAGGGGTGCTGAGCAGTTCTTC.

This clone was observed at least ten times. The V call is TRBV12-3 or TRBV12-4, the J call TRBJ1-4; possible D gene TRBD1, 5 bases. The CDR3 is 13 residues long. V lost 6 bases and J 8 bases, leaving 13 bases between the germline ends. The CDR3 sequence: CASSRQIGEKLFF. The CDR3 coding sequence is TGTGCCAGCAGCAGACAGATTGGGGAAAAACTGTTTTTT.

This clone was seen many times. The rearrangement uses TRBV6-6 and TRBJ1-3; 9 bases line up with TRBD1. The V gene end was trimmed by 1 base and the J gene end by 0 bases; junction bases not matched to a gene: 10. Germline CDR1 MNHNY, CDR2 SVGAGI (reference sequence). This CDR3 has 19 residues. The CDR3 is CASSYFVPGQGISGNTIYF. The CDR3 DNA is TGTGCCAGCAGTTACTTTGTCCCGGGACAGGGTATCTCTGGAAACACCATATATTTT.

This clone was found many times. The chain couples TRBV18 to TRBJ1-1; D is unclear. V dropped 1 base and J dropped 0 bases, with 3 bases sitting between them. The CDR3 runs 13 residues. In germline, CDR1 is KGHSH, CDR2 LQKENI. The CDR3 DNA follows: TGTGCCAGCTCACCACAGCTGAACACTGAAGCTTTCTTT. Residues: CASSPQLNTEAFF.

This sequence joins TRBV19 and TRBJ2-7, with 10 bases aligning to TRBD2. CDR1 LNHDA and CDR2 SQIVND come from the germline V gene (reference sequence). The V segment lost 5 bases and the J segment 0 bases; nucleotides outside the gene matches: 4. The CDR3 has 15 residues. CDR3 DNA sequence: TGTGCCAGTAGTTCCTCTAGCGGGAGCTCCTACGAGCAGTACTTC. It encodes CASSSSSGSSYEQYF.

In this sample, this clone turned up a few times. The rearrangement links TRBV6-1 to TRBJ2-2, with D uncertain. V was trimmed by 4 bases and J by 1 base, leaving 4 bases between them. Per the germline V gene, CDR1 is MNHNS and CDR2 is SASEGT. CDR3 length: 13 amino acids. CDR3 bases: TGTGCCAGCAGTGCCAGGAACACCGGGGAGCTGTTTTTT. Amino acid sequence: CASSARNTGELFF.

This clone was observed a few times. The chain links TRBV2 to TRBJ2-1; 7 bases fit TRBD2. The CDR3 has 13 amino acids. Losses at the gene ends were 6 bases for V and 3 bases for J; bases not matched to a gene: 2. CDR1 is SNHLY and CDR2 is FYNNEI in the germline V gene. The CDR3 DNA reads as TGTGCCAGCAGCGGACTAGTCTACAATGAGCAGTTCTTC. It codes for CASSGLVYNEQFF.